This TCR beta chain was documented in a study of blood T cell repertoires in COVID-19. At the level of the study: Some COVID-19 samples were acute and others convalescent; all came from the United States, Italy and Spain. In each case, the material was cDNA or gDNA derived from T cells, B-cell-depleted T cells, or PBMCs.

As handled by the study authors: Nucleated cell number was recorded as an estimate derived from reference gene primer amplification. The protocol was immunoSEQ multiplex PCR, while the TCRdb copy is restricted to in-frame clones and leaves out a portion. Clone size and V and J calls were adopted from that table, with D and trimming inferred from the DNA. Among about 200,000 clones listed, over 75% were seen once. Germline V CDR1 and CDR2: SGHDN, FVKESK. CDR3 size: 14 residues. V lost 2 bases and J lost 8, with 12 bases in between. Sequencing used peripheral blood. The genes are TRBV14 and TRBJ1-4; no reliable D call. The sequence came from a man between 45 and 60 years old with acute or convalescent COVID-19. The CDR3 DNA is TGTGCCAGCAGCCAAAGAAGCGTCCGGGAAAAACTGTTTTTT. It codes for CASSQRSVREKLFF.